Shown below are 8 T cell receptor beta chains from a single sample sequenced in a study of cytomegalovirus exposure and HLA in healthy donors. Primers for the PCR totalled 60 Vbeta and 13 Jbeta. TCRdb's copy holds only in-frame clones and misses some; the assay was immunoSEQ multiplex PCR. The top ten clones hold 1.5% to 2.5% of a sample with 95,000 to 100,000 clones, around four fifths of them seen once. Input material: PBMCs. The receptors shown here come from a middle-aged man in good health and CMV-seronegative.

The DNA of the CDR3 is TGTGCCAGTAGTGTTGGTCAGACGAACACCGGGGAGCTGTTTTTT. This encodes CASSVGQTNTGELFF. This chain links TRBV19 with TRBJ2-2, with D unresolved. The CDR3 sequence is 15 residues long. Germline V gene lookup returns CDR1 LNHDA and CDR2 SQIVND (reference sequence). Trimming took off 5 bases at V and 0 bases at J, with 10 bases between the two ends.

In nucleotides, the CDR3 is TGTGCCAGCAGGGGCTACGCGAACACCGGGGAGCTGTTTTTT. As protein: CASRGYANTGELFF. This rearrangement joins TRBV28 to TRBJ2-2; D is unresolved. The germline V gene encodes CDR1 MDHEN and CDR2 SYDVKM. This CDR3 has 14 residues. With 6 bases removed from V and 0 bases from J, the gap between germline ends came to 8 bases.

The V call is TRBV15, the J call TRBJ2-5, with D perhaps TRBD1 (6 bases). Germline V gives CDR1 LNHNV, CDR2 YYDKDF (reference sequence). Deletions cut 2 bases from V and 2 bases from J, with 9 bases between. The CDR3 is made up of 14 amino acids. CDR3 bases: TGTGCCACCAGCAGACAGGGGCGGCAAGAGACCCAGTACTTC. Residues: CATSRQGRQETQYF. Drawing the rest from reference TRBV15 and TRBJ2-5, the complete variable domain is DAMVIQNPRYQVTQFGKPVTLSCSQTLNHNVMYWYQQKSSQAPKLLFHYYDKDFNNEADTPDNFQSRRPNTSFCFLDIRSPGLGDTAMYLCATSRQGRQETQYFGPGTRLLVL.

The rearrangement uses TRBV4-1 and TRBJ2-7, with TRBD2 identical over 10 bases. V lost 5 bases to trimming and J lost 0 bases; unmatched junction nucleotides: 4. The length of the CDR3 is 15 residues. Germline lookup yields CDR1 MGHRA and CDR2 YSYEKL. Here the CDR3 reads CASSEPSGGSYEQYF. The CDR3 DNA sequence: TGCGCCAGCAGCGAACCTAGCGGGGGCTCCTACGAGCAGTACTTC.

The chain uses TRBV19 and TRBJ2-1, with D possibly TRBD1 on 6 matching bases. The V end was cut by 7 bases, the J end by 1 base, with 11 bases between. Germline CDR1 is LNHDA and CDR2 is SQIVND (reference sequence). CDR3 length: 14 amino acids. The CDR3 loop is CASTTGTSYNEQFF. CDR3 sequence (DNA): TGTGCCAGTACCACAGGGACGTCCTACAATGAGCAGTTCTTC.

The chain has TRBV30 and TRBJ1-2; D unclear. The CDR3 consists of 11 residues. The germline V and J ends were trimmed by 4 bases and 8 bases, with 11 bases remaining between them. The germline gives CDR1 GTSNPN, CDR2 SVGIG (reference sequence). CDR3 in amino acids: CAWIRSGGYTF. The CDR3 nucleotides are TGTGCCTGGATAAGGAGTGGCGGCTACACCTTC.

There are a few counts of this clone. This chain joins TRBV29-1 and TRBJ2-3, with 7 bases matching TRBD1. CDR3 size: 14 residues. The germline gives CDR1 SQVTM, CDR2 ANQGSEA. With V trimmed by 6 bases and J by 5 bases, 11 bases remained unmatched. This chain's CDR3 is CSVGIGTVGDTQYF. CDR3 bases: TGCAGCGTCGGAATTGGGACAGTTGGAGATACGCAGTATTTT.

The table lists this clone with a few counts. The same CDR3 can be traced to other DNA sequences in this sample. V gene TRBV19 combines with J gene TRBJ1-5; possible D gene TRBD1, 5 bases. CDR1 and CDR2 (germline): LNHDA, SQIVND (reference sequence). V lost 9 bases to trimming and J lost 7 bases, with 16 bases between them. CDR3 length: 13 amino acids. CDR3 sequence (DNA): TGTGCCAGCACGGGGGGGATCGGACAGCCCCAGCATTTT. Protein product: CASTGGIGQPQHF.